The clone carrying this TCR beta chain was picked up many times. Antigen: not known. Separate cDNA molecules each had unique molecular identifiers attached to them. TCRdb re-analysed the 5' RACE reads in MiXCR, keeping a single row per CDR3 protein. Among roughly 49,000 distinct CDR3 sequences listed, about 4.1% were seen once. The record originates from a study of early T cells in non-severe SARS-CoV-2 infection. Study-wide background: Unsorted whole blood bulk RNA was sequenced, with unpaired chains.

Study findings and constraints: There was a bias toward anti-spike CD8 responses in VDJdb matching, which missed private and CD4 specificities.

The TCR originated in an adult who was a healthcare worker with PCR-confirmed SARS-CoV-2 infection or an uninfected control (not recorded which). Sequencing was carried out using whole blood.

Written as DNA, the CDR3 is TGCGCCAGCAGCTTCTCGCAGGGGACCAGCACAGATACGCAGTATTTT. Protein product: CASSFSQGTSTDTQYF. V usage is TRBV5-1 and J usage is TRBJ2-3; TRBD1 is a possible D gene (6 bases). Germline V gene sequence: CDR1 SGHRS, CDR2 YFSETQ. The CDR3 totals 16 residues. V lost 2 bases to trimming and J lost 0 bases, with 13 bases between them.